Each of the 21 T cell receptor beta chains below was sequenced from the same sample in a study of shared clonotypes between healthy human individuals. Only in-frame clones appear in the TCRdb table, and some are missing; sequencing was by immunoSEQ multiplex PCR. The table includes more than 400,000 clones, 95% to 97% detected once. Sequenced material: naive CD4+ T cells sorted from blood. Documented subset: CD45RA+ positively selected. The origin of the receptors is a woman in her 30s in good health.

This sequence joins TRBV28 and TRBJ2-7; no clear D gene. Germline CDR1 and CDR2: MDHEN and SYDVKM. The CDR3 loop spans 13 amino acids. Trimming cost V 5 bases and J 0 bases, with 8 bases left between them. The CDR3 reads CASSQHSSYEQYF. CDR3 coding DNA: TGTGCCAGCAGTCAGCATAGCTCCTACGAGCAGTACTTC.

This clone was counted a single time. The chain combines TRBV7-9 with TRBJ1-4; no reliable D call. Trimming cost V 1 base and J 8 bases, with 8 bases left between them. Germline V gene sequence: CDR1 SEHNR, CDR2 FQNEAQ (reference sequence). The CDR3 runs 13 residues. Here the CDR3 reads CASSLGVAEKLFF. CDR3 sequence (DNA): TGTGCCAGCAGCTTAGGGGTGGCAGAAAAACTGTTTTTT.

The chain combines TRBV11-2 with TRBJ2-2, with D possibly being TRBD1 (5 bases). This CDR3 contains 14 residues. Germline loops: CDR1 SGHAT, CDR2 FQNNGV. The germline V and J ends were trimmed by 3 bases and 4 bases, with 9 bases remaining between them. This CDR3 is CASSLWTFTGELFF. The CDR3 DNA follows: TGTGCCAGCAGCTTGTGGACATTCACCGGGGAGCTGTTTTTT. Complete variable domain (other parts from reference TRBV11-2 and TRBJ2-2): EAGVAQSPRYKIIEKRQSVAFWCNPISGHATLYWYQQILGQGPKLLIQFQNNGVVDDSQLPKDRFSAERLKGVDSTLKIQPAKLEDSAVYLCASSLWTFTGELFFGEGSRLTVL.

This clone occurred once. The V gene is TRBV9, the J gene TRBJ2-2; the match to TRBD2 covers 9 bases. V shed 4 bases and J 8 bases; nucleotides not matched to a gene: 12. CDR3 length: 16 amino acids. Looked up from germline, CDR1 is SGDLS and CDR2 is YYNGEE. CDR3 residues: CASSPGLAGSGGELFF. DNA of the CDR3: TGTGCCAGCAGCCCTGGGCTAGCGGGAAGTGGAGGGGAGCTGTTTTTT.

The CDR3 loop reads CSARRASGYNEQFF. CDR3 sequence (DNA): TGCAGCGCCCGGCGGGCCTCCGGCTACAATGAGCAGTTCTTC. V gene TRBV29-1 combines with J gene TRBJ2-1; perhaps TRBD2 as D (5 bases). Germline CDR1 is SQVTM and CDR2 is ANQGSEA. V lost 7 bases to trimming and J lost 3 bases, with 16 bases between them. This CDR3 has 14 amino acids.

The CDR3 sequence: CASSLAWGLRNEKLFF. DNA of the CDR3: TGCGCCAGCAGCTTGGCATGGGGGCTTCGGAATGAAAAACTGTTTTTT. This chain uses TRBV5-1 with TRBJ1-4; the D gene is possibly TRBD1 (6 bases). V lost 0 bases and J lost 5, with 14 bases in between. This CDR3 has 16 amino acids. Germline CDR1 and CDR2: SGHRS and YFSETQ.

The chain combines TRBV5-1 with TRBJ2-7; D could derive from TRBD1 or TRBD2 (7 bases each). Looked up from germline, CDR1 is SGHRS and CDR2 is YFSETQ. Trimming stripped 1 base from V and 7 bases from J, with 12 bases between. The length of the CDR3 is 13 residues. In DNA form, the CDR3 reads TGCGCCAGCAGCTTGACAGGGGAGGGGGAGCAGTACTTC. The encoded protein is CASSLTGEGEQYF.

CDR3 nucleotides: TGTGCCAGCTGTCGGGACAGGTTGAGCGAGCAGTACTTC. Translating gives CASCRDRLSEQYF. The chain uses TRBV19 and TRBJ2-7; TRBD1 matches at 8 bases. Germline V gene sequence: CDR1 LNHDA, CDR2 SQIVND (reference sequence). After removal of 9 bases from V and 6 bases from J, the junction contained 10 bases not matched to a gene. The CDR3 is made up of 13 amino acids.

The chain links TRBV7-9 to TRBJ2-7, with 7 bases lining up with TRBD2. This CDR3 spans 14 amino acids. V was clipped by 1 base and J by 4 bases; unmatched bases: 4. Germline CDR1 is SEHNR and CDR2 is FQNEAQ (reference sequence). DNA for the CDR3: TGTGCCAGCAGCTTAGATGCTAGCGGTTACGAGCAGTACTTC. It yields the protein CASSLDASGYEQYF.

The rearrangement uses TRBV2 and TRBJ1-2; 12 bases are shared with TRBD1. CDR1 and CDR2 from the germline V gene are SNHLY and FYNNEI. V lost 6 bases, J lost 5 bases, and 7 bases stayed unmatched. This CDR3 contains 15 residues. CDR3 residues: CASRAGTGGTYGYTF. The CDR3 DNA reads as TGTGCCAGCAGGGCCGGGACAGGGGGCACGTATGGCTACACCTTC.

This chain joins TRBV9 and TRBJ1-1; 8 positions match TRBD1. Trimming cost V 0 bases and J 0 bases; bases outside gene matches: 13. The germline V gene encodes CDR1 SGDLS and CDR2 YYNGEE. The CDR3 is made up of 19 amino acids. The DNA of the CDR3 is TGTGCCAGCAGCGTAGTAAGAGAGACAGGGGCGACTTTGAACACTGAAGCTTTCTTT. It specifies CASSVVRETGATLNTEAFF.

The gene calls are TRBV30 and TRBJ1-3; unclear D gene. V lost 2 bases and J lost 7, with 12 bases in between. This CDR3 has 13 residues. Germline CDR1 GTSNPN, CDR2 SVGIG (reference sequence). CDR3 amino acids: CAWSYSLGNTIYF. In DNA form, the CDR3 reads TGTGCCTGGAGTTACAGTTTGGGGAACACCATATATTTT.

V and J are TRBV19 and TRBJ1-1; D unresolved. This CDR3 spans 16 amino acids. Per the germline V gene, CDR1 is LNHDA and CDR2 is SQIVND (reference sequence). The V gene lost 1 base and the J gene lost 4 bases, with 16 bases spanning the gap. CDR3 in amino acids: CASSIGRTAFVTEAFF. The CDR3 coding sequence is TGTGCCAGTAGTATAGGCCGGACGGCCTTCGTCACTGAAGCTTTCTTT.

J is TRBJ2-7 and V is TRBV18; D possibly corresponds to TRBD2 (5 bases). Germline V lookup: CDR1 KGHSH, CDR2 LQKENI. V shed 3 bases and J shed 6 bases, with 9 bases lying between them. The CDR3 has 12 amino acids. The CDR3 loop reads CASSPLALEQYF. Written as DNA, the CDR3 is TGTGCCAGCTCACCTCTAGCTCTCGAGCAGTACTTC. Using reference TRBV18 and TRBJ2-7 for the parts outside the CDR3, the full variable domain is NAGVMQNPRHLVRRRGQEARLRCSPMKGHSHVYWYRQLPEEGLKFMVYLQKENIIDESGMPKERFSAEFPKEGPSILRIQQVVRGDSAAYFCASSPLALEQYFGPGTRLTVT.

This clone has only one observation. The CDR3 loop is CSVRPSGLAGELFF. As DNA, the CDR3 is TGCAGCGTTCGCCCTTCGGGGCTAGCCGGGGAGCTGTTTTTT. The genes are TRBV29-1 and TRBJ2-2, with D tentatively TRBD1 or TRBD2 (5 bases each). V was shortened by 5 bases and J by 6 bases, with 16 bases between the two germline ends. The germline V gene encodes CDR1 SQVTM and CDR2 ANQGSEA. The CDR3 totals 14 residues.

The CDR3 bases are TGTGCCAGCAGCTTTGGGATAAAGCGGTTGGGGGTCTACGAGCAGTACTTC. It is translated as CASSFGIKRLGVYEQYF. This chain uses TRBV5-4 with TRBJ2-7, with D perhaps TRBD1 or TRBD2 (5 bases each). This CDR3 has 17 residues. Per the germline V gene, CDR1 is SGHNT and CDR2 is YYREEE (reference sequence). With 2 bases removed from V and 3 bases from J, the gap between germline ends came to 21 bases.

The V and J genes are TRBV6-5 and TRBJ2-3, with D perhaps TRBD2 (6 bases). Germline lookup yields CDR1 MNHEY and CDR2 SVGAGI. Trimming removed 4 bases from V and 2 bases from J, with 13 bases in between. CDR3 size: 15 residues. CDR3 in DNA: TGTGCCAGCAGTTTATCGCCGGGAGCCACAGATACGCAGTATTTT. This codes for CASSLSPGATDTQYF.

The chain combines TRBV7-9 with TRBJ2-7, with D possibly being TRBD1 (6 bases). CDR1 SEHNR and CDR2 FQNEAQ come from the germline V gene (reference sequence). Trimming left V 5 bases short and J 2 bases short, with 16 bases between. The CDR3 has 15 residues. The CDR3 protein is CASSPGTLTTYEQYF. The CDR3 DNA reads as TGTGCCAGCAGCCCAGGGACACTTACCACCTACGAGCAGTACTTC.

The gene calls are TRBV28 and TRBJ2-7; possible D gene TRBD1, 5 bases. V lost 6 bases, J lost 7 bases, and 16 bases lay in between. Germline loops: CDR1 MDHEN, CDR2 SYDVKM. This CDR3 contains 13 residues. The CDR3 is CASRQAPRREQYF. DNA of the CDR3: TGTGCCAGCAGACAGGCACCCCGCAGGGAGCAGTACTTC.

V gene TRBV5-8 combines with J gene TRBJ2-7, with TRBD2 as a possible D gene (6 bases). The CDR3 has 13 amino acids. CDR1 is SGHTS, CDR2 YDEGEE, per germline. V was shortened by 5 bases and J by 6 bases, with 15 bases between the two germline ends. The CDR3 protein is CASSYQEGGEQYF. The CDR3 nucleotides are TGTGCCAGCAGTTATCAGGAGGGCGGCGAGCAGTACTTC.

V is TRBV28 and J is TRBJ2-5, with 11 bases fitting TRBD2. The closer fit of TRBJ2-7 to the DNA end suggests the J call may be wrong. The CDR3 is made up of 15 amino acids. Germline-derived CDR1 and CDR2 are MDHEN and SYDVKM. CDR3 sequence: CASSLGASGRYEQYF. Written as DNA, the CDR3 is TGTGCCAGCAGTTTAGGTGCTAGCGGGAGGTACGAGCAGTACTTC.